This T cell receptor (beta chain) was recorded in a study of shared clonotypes between healthy human individuals. Study-level information: Per donor, three plates held CD4 naive cells, three held CD4 memory, two held CD8 naive and one held CD8 memory. General study points: Among non-shared clonotypes, generation probabilities were lower than among those shared by all four donors.

Naive CD8 cells lacked CD45RO, underwent positive selection for CCR7 and left out terminally differentiated effector memory CD45RA+ cells. Sequenced by immunoSEQ multiplex PCR; TCRdb stores in-frame clones only, minus some. The table records some 2.1 million clones, roughly 93% of them present only once. This clone was recorded only once. Its antigen remains unknown. CDR3 size: 15 residues. Trimming pared 3 bases from V and 2 bases from J, leaving 11 bases between. Germline V gives CDR1 SGHNT, CDR2 YYREEE (reference sequence). The TCR sequence derives from a man in his late teens or twenties in good health. Some clones in this sample may be carry-over from other donors' samples. Sequencing was done on a sample of naive CD8+ T cells from PBMCs. J is TRBJ2-2 and V is TRBV5-4, with D perhaps TRBD1 (5 bases). The CDR3 nucleotides are TGTGCCAGCAGCTCCGACAGAGACAACACCGGGGAGCTGTTTTTT. It codes for CASSSDRDNTGELFF. The variable domain in full, completed from reference TRBV5-4 and TRBJ2-2, reads ETGVTQSPTHLIKTRGQQVTLRCSSQSGHNTVSWYQQALGQGPQFIFQYYREEENGRGNFPPRFSGLQFPNYSSELNVNALELDDSALYLCASSSDRDNTGELFFGEGSRLTVL.